Listed below are T cell receptor beta chains from one sample, sequenced in a study of metastatic and nonmetastatic thyroid tumors. TCRdb re-clonotyped the PCR reads through MiXCR. The sample lists about 27,000 clones; over 15% were seen once. Sequencing was done on a sample of blood. These receptors originate from a male donor with papillary thyroid cancer or a benign thyroid nodule (not recorded which). Some clones in this sample may be carry-over from other donors' samples. CDR3s include the opening cysteine and the closing phenylalanine or tryptophan. Fields, in order: J gene, V gene, clone size, D gene, CDR3 DNA, CDR3 protein. D genes are given only for firm matches. Expanded clones get a size class; other rows say once, few or many, or leave the size out.

TRBJ2-7 | TRBV18 | many | NA | TGTGCCAGCTCAGATAGGACAGTCAGGCCCTACGAGCAGTACTTC | CASSDRTVRPYEQYF
TRBJ1-1 | TRBV6-1 | many | NA | TGTGCCAGCAGTGAACGGGACAACACTGAAGCTTTCTTT | CASSERDNTEAFF
TRBJ2-1 | TRBV19 | few | TRBD2 | TGTGCCAGCAGACTAGCGGGCCACAATGAGCAGTTCTTC | CASRLAGHNEQFF
TRBJ2-1 | TRBV20-1 | medium-sized | TRBD2 | TGCAGTGCCCAGAGGACTAGCGGCAGTGGGGAGCAGTTCTTC | CSAQRTSGSGEQFF
TRBJ1-5 | TRBV6-1 | NA | TRBD1 | TGTGCCAGCAGGCCAACAGGGGGCAATCAGCCCCAGCATTTT | CASRPTGGNQPQHF
TRBJ1-4 | TRBV18 | many | TRBD1 | TGTGCCAGCTCACCCGTCAGGGGGATGTCTAATGAAAAACTGTTTTTT | CASSPVRGMSNEKLFF
TRBJ1-5 | TRBV2 | many | NA | TGTGCCAGCACTCCTCCTGCAGGAAGCAATCAGCCCCAGCATTTT | CASTPPAGSNQPQHF
TRBJ1-1 | TRBV10-1 | few | NA | TGCGCCAGCAGTGAACATGGGGCCTCGAAGGAAGCTTTCTTT | CASSEHGASKEAFF
TRBJ2-6 | TRBV7-2 | NA | NA | TGTGCCAGCAGCTTAGCGGGGATTGGGGGTACAGCTGGGGCCAACGTCCTGACTTTC | CASSLAGIGGTAGANVLTF
TRBJ2-7 | TRBV6-1 | few | NA | TGTGCCAGCAGTGAAGTCACAATGGGAAGGCTCGAGCAGTACTTC | CASSEVTMGRLEQYF
TRBJ2-6 | TRBV12-3/TRBV12-4 | many | NA | TGTGCCAGCAGTTTGGATACCTCTGGGGCCAACGTCCTGACTTTC | CASSLDTSGANVLTF
TRBJ2-5 | TRBV6-1 | many | TRBD2 | TGTGCCAGCAGTGCTACTAGCGTTAACCAAGAGACCCAGTACTTC | CASSATSVNQETQYF
TRBJ1-1 | TRBV20-1 | NA | NA | TGCAGTTTAAAAAGGGCAGGGATGAACACTGAAGCTTTCTTT | CSLKRAGMNTEAFF
TRBJ1-1 | TRBV24-1 | many | NA | TGTGCCACCACACAGGGTACTGAAGCTTTCTTT | CATTQGTEAFF
TRBJ1-1 | TRBV11-3 | many | NA | TGTGCCAGCAGCTTAGGAGGAGTACAAAGCAGAATGAATCGTAAAGCTTTCTTT | CASSLGGVQSRMNRKAFF
TRBJ2-3 | TRBV2 | many | NA | TGTGCCAGCAGTGGCAGGGAGATGGCAGATACGCAGTATTTT | CASSGREMADTQYF
TRBJ1-1 | TRBV19 | many | NA | TGTGCCAGTAGTGCCGGGATGTACCAAGCTTTCTTT | CASSAGMYQAFF
TRBJ2-3 | TRBV12-3/TRBV12-4 | many | NA | TGTGCCAGCATCCCGGGGTCCGGAGATACGCAGTATTTT | CASIPGSGDTQYF
TRBJ1-5 | TRBV12-3/TRBV12-4 | few | NA | TGTGCCAGCAGTTCGGGGTCAGGTCAGCCCCAGCATTTT | CASSSGSGQPQHF
TRBJ2-1 | TRBV11-2 | many | TRBD2 | TGTGCCAGCAGGGAAGTGGGAGGGCCCTACAATGAGCAGTTCTTC | CASREVGGPYNEQFF
TRBJ2-1 | TRBV7-9 | many | NA | TGTGCCAGCAGGTATACAGGTGGAGAGCAGTTCTTC | CASRYTGGEQFF
TRBJ1-4 | TRBV30 | few | NA | TGTGCCCGGCAGGGTGCGGCCCTTAATGGAAAACTGTTTTTT | CARQGAALNGKLFF
TRBJ2-3 | TRBV4-1 | many | TRBD2 | TGCGCCAGCAGCCCCCCTGGACTAGCGGGTCGTTCAGATACGCAGTATTTT | CASSPPGLAGRSDTQYF
TRBJ2-1 | TRBV7-3 | many | NA | TGTGCCAGCAGCGCCCGGGACGGGGTCGATGAGCAGTTCTTC | CASSARDGVDEQFF
TRBJ2-2 | TRBV19 | once | TRBD1 | TGTGCCAGTAGTATAGATCTCTTCAGGGGGAGCACCGGGGAGCTGTTTTTT | CASSIDLFRGSTGELFF
TRBJ2-7 | TRBV20-1 | medium-sized | TRBD1 | TGCAGTGCTAGGGACAGGGAATACGAGCAGTACTTC | CSARDREYEQYF
TRBJ1-3 | TRBV6-5 | medium-sized | NA | TGTGCCAGCAGTTACCCGCAGGAAGAAAACACCATATATTTT | CASSYPQEENTIYF
TRBJ2-3 | TRBV29-1 | many | TRBD2 | TGCAGCGTTGATTTAGCGGGAGTCCTGGATACGCAGTATTTT | CSVDLAGVLDTQYF
TRBJ2-7 | TRBV5-4 | many | NA | TGTGCCAGCAGTACGGGACGTAGCTCCTACGAGCAGTACTTC | CASSTGRSSYEQYF
TRBJ2-7 | TRBV29-1 | many | NA | TGCAGCGTTGAAGAAGCGATCGGCGAGCAGTACTTC | CSVEEAIGEQYF
TRBJ2-7 | TRBV19 | NA | TRBD1 | TGTGCCAGTAGTATATCCGGGACAGCCTCCTACGAGCAGTACTTC | CASSISGTASYEQYF
TRBJ1-2 | TRBV3-1 | many | TRBD1 | TGTGCCAGCAGGGACAGGGGTGGGAATGGCTACACCTTC | CASRDRGGNGYTF
TRBJ2-7 | TRBV30 | medium-sized | TRBD1 | TGTGCCTGGAGTGTACGGTACAGGGGGAACGAGCAGTACTTC | CAWSVRYRGNEQYF
TRBJ2-2 | TRBV28 | NA | NA | TGTGCCACCGGGGAGTACGGTTTCTGGGAGCTGTTTTTT | CATGEYGFWELFF
TRBJ2-3 | TRBV12-3/TRBV12-4 | many | TRBD2 | TGTGCCAGCAGTTTAGGGGGGACTAGCGGGAGTACAGATACGCAGTATTTT | CASSLGGTSGSTDTQYF
TRBJ2-1 | TRBV6-1 | many | TRBD2 | TGTGCCAGCAGTGAACCGCCTAGCGGGAGAACTCACAATGAGCAGTTCTTC | CASSEPPSGRTHNEQFF
TRBJ1-2 | TRBV18 | NA | NA | TGTGCCAGCTCACCATTTGGACGGAGCGATGGCTACACCTTC | CASSPFGRSDGYTF